One sample yielded the 15 T cell receptor beta chains listed below, sequenced in a study of immune evolution from preneoplasia to lung adenocarcinoma. This table comes from immunoSEQ multiplex PCR, and its TCRdb copy is limited to in-frame clones, with some not included. The sample has approximately 4,400 clones, around 88% seen once. The sequenced sample consisted of FFPE lung adenocarcinoma in situ tissue. Every receptor here comes from a person aged 55-85 years with lung adenocarcinoma.

The chain links TRBV14 to TRBJ1-1, with D possibly TRBD1 on 5 matching bases. Germline CDR1 is SGHDN and CDR2 is FVKESK. The CDR3 totals 15 residues. With 4 bases removed from V and 1 base from J, the gap between germline ends came to 13 bases. The CDR3 spells CASSLFGGKNTEAFF. CDR3 in DNA: TGTGCCAGCAGCCTTTTTGGGGGGAAGAACACTGAAGCTTTCTTT.

The genes are TRBV7-6 and TRBJ2-1; 9 positions agree with TRBD2. The CDR3 consists of 15 residues. Germline V gives CDR1 SGHVS, CDR2 FNYEAQ. V trimming: 3 bases; J trimming: 6 bases; junction bases outside the gene matches: 6. CDR3: CASSLAGGRGNEQFF. CDR3 DNA: TGTGCCAGCAGCTTGGCGGGGGGGCGCGGCAATGAGCAGTTCTTC.

The rearrangement links TRBV29-1 to TRBJ1-1; a weak D match, TRBD1 (6 bases). Germline CDR1 is SQVTM and CDR2 is ANQGSEA. The CDR3 has 13 amino acids. Between the trimmed V and J ends, which lost 0 bases and 10 bases, there was a span of 15 bases. The CDR3 is CSVEDRQASGAFF. CDR3 bases: TGCAGCGTTGAAGACCGACAGGCCTCGGGAGCTTTCTTT. Full variable domain (remainder filled in from reference TRBV29-1 and TRBJ1-1): SAVISQKPSRDICQRGTSLTIQCQVDSQVTMMFWYRQQPGQSLTLIATANQGSEATYESGFVIDKFPISRPNLTFSTLTVSNMSPEDSSIYLCSVEDRQASGAFFGQGTRLTVV.

The rearrangement joins TRBV5-1 to TRBJ2-5, with 9 bases aligning to TRBD1. The CDR3 extends over 14 amino acids. CDR1 and CDR2 (germline): SGHRS, YFSETQ. J lost 5 bases, V lost 4 bases, and 6 bases had no gene match. The CDR3 spells CASSRGQGMETQYF. The CDR3 nucleotides read TGCGCCAGCAGCCGAGGACAGGGGATGGAGACCCAGTACTTC.

This chain connects TRBV18 to TRBJ1-1, with TRBD1 as a possible D gene (6 bases). Germline loops: CDR1 KGHSH, CDR2 LQKENI. The CDR3 spans 14 residues. V was trimmed by 6 bases and J by 5 bases, leaving 16 bases between them. The CDR3 reads CASSLHRDSTEAFF. Here the CDR3 DNA reads TGTGCCAGCTCCCTACACAGGGATAGTACTGAAGCTTTCTTT.

The V and J genes are TRBV28 and TRBJ1-5; perhaps TRBD1 as D (5 bases). The germline V gene encodes CDR1 MDHEN and CDR2 SYDVKM. CDR3 length: 15 amino acids. The V and J ends lost 7 bases and 1 base respectively, with 14 bases between them. DNA of the CDR3: TGTGCCAGCATCTCCTACCGGGACAGCAATCAGCCCCAGCATTTT. It encodes CASISYRDSNQPQHF.

This rearrangement joins TRBV30 to TRBJ2-3; the D is unclear. Germline V gene data show CDR1 as GTSNPN and CDR2 as SVGIG (reference sequence). V lost 0 bases, J lost 0 bases, and 4 bases lay in between. The CDR3 length is 13 residues. CDR3 bases: TGTGCCTGGAGTGTACTTAGCACAGATACGCAGTATTTT. Protein product: CAWSVLSTDTQYF.

This clone showed up just a few times. V is TRBV5-1 and J is TRBJ2-1; D is unclear. Germline CDR1 and CDR2: SGHRS and YFSETQ. The CDR3 is 14 amino acids. V shed 4 bases and J shed 0 bases, with 8 bases lying between them. The CDR3 here is CASSQLSSYNEQFF. Here the CDR3 DNA reads TGCGCCAGCAGCCAGCTGAGCTCCTACAATGAGCAGTTCTTC.

The chain recombines TRBV5-1 with TRBJ2-3; 16 positions match TRBD2. J was trimmed by 5 bases and V by 4 bases; bases with no gene match: 7. The CDR3 runs 17 residues. Germline V gene sequence: CDR1 SGHRS, CDR2 YFSETQ. CDR3 DNA: TGCGCCAGCAGCCCGGGACTAGCGGGGGGGCCGATAGATACGCAGTATTTT. Translation: CASSPGLAGGPIDTQYF.

This chain connects TRBV7-8 to TRBJ2-2; D is possibly TRBD2 (6 bases). This CDR3 comprises 17 residues. Germline V gene lookup returns CDR1 SGHVS and CDR2 FQNEAQ. V gave up 2 bases and J gave up 9 bases, with 22 bases separating them. The CDR3 is CASSLIPIAAPRRELFF. For the CDR3, the DNA is TGTGCCAGCAGCTTAATCCCGATAGCGGCTCCCAGGAGGGAGCTGTTTTTT. Together with reference TRBV7-8 and TRBJ2-2, the CDR3 gives the full variable domain: GAGVSQSPRYKVAKRGQDVALRCDPISGHVSLFWYQQALGQGPEFLTYFQNEAQLDKSGLPSDRFFAERPEGSVSTLKIQRTQQEDSAVYLCASSLIPIAAPRRELFFGEGSRLTVL.

DNA for the CDR3: TGTGCCTGGAGTAAGGGACAGAACTATGGCTACACCTTC. This encodes CAWSKGQNYGYTF. The rearrangement uses TRBV30 and TRBJ1-2, with 7 bases aligning to TRBD1. Looked up from germline, CDR1 is GTSNPN and CDR2 is SVGIG (reference sequence). The J segment lost 2 bases and the V segment lost 2 bases, leaving 2 bases of the junction unmatched. This CDR3 has 13 amino acids. The variable domain in full, with the rest retrieved from reference TRBV30 and TRBJ1-2, is SQTIHQWPATLVQPVGSPLSLECTVEGTSNPNLYWYRQAAGRGLQLLFYSVGIGQISSEVPQNLSASRPQDRQFILSSKKLLLSDSGFYLCAWSKGQNYGYTFGSGTRLTVV.

This chain uses TRBV5-1 with TRBJ1-1, with 8 bases that match TRBD1. The CDR3 runs 13 residues. The germline V gene has CDR1 SGHRS and CDR2 YFSETQ. V lost 0 bases, J lost 7 bases, and 2 bases stayed unmatched. For the CDR3, the DNA is TGCGCCAGCAGCTTGGCAGGGGGCGGTGAAGCTTTCTTT. It codes for CASSLAGGGEAFF.

The chain joins TRBV28 to TRBJ2-1; 8 nucleotides line up with TRBD2. With V trimmed by 2 bases and J by 8 bases, 11 bases remained unmatched. This CDR3 contains 16 residues. CDR1 is MDHEN and CDR2 is SYDVKM in the germline V gene. The CDR3 here is CASSLRPSGSGYEQFF. CDR3 DNA: TGTGCCAGCAGTTTACGGCCCAGCGGGAGTGGTTATGAGCAGTTCTTC.

The chain has TRBV13 and TRBJ1-5; D not certain. CDR3 length equals 13 residues. Germline V gives CDR1 PRHDT, CDR2 FYEKMQ (reference sequence). The ends were cut back, 3 bases at V and 5 bases at J, with 8 bases in the middle. CDR3 region: CASSLHGDQPQHF. The CDR3 DNA sequence: TGTGCCAGCAGCTTGCATGGCGATCAGCCCCAGCATTTT.

The chain carries TRBV2 and TRBJ2-3; TRBD1 matches at 8 bases. The germline V gene has CDR1 SNHLY and CDR2 FYNNEI. This CDR3 spans 15 amino acids. V gave up 7 bases and J gave up 0 bases; unmatched junction bases: 6. In nucleotides, the CDR3 is TGTGCCAGCAACCGGGACAGGATAAGCACAGATACGCAGTATTTT. Residues: CASNRDRISTDTQYF.